There are a few counts of the clone carrying this TCR beta chain. This entry belongs to a study of blood T cell repertoires in COVID-19. About the study: Nucleic acid was either cDNA or gDNA, and it came from T cells, B-cell-depleted T cells, or PBMCs.

The CDR3 totals 14 residues. CDR1 is SGHRS, CDR2 YFSETQ, per germline. V lost 3 bases and J lost 2; bases outside the gene matches: 2. Method: immunoSEQ multiplex PCR; TCRdb's copy keeps in-frame clones and lacks some. Counted here are about 190,000 clones, roughly nine tenths occurring once; the ten biggest clones make up less than 1.5%. V is TRBV5-1 and J is TRBJ1-5, with 7 bases matching TRBD1. This TCR came from a man younger than 45 with acute or convalescent COVID-19. The sample was peripheral blood. The CDR3 protein is CASSWGTGNQPQHF. CDR3 bases: TGCGCCAGCAGCTGGGGGACAGGCAATCAGCCCCAGCATTTT.